This TCR beta chain was sequenced in a study of T-cell reconstitution after alpha-beta-depleted transplantation in children. This sample's TCRbeta library carried unique molecular identifier barcodes. TCRdb fed the PCR reads into MiXCR, producing one record per CDR3 protein. This table has about 400,000 distinct CDR3 sequences, roughly 20% appearing once. The V end lost 5 bases, the J end lost 4 bases, and 14 bases lay between the germline ends. This CDR3 has 14 amino acids. Germline V lookup: CDR1 SGHTA, CDR2 FQGNSA. Sample: PBMCs from the stem cell graft donor, taken from the stem cell graft. The V gene is TRBV7-2, the J gene TRBJ2-5; D might be TRBD1 or TRBD2, each matching 5 bases. The receptor's source is a human donor who donated a stem cell graft to a child with acute myeloid leukemia. The CDR3: CASSPPPGRETQYF. The CDR3 bases are TGTGCCAGCAGCCCGCCTCCAGGGAGAGAGACCCAGTACTTC.